The rows below give T cell receptor beta chains drawn from one sample of a study. TCRdb processed the 5' RACE reads anew with MiXCR; each CDR3 protein has one entry. Of nearly 55,000 distinct CDR3 sequences listed, approximately 25% are singletons. Sequencing input: tumor-infiltrating naive CD4+ T cells sorted from the breast tumor. The receptors were gathered from a female donor with breast cancer. The CDR3 runs from the conserved cysteine through the conserved F or W. The D gene is left open where the match is weak. The size entry is marked missing in some rows and otherwise reads once, few, many or a size class.

CDR3 protein: CASTPTGTGGNQPQHF
CDR3 DNA: TGTGCCAGCACCCCCACCGGGACAGGGGGCAATCAGCCCCAGCATTTT
D gene: TRBD1
V gene: TRBV6-2/TRBV6-3
clone size: NA
J gene: TRBJ1-5

CDR3 protein: CASTPDSHYNEKLFF
CDR3 DNA: TGTGCCAGCACCCCCGACAGCCACTATAATGAAAAACTGTTTTTT
D gene: NA
V gene: TRBV12-3/TRBV12-4
clone size: few
J gene: TRBJ1-4

CDR3 protein: CASSFSGGEQFF
CDR3 DNA: TGCGCCAGCAGCTTTAGCGGCGGTGAGCAGTTCTTC
D gene: NA
V gene: TRBV5-1
clone size: many
J gene: TRBJ2-1

CDR3 protein: CASSYSNRGNYGYTF
CDR3 DNA: TGTGCCAGCAGTTACTCGAATAGGGGGAACTATGGCTACACCTTC
D gene: NA
V gene: TRBV6-5
clone size: many
J gene: TRBJ1-2

CDR3 protein: CSAPSTGNSPLHF
CDR3 DNA: TGCAGTGCTCCTTCGACAGGGAATTCACCCCTCCACTTT
D gene: TRBD1
V gene: TRBV20-1
clone size: few
J gene: TRBJ1-6

CDR3 protein: CSASRSGAADTQYF
CDR3 DNA: TGCAGTGCTAGCAGGTCGGGAGCGGCAGATACGCAGTATTTT
D gene: NA
V gene: TRBV20-1
clone size: NA
J gene: TRBJ2-3

CDR3 protein: CASSWSTGSNTEAFF
CDR3 DNA: TGCGCCAGCAGCTGGAGTACAGGGTCAAACACTGAAGCTTTCTTT
D gene: NA
V gene: TRBV5-1
clone size: NA
J gene: TRBJ1-1

CDR3 protein: CASSTGTSGYDEQFF
CDR3 DNA: TGTGCCAGCAGCACCGGGACTAGCGGGTACGATGAGCAGTTCTTC
D gene: TRBD2
V gene: TRBV11-2
clone size: NA
J gene: TRBJ2-1

CDR3 protein: CASSPGGSSYNEQFF
CDR3 DNA: TGTGCCAGCAGCCCGGGGGGGAGCTCCTACAATGAGCAGTTCTTC
D gene: TRBD2
V gene: TRBV12-3/TRBV12-4
clone size: many
J gene: TRBJ2-1

CDR3 protein: CASSNEPSGSTGELFF
CDR3 DNA: TGTGCCAGCAGCAACGAGCCTAGCGGGAGCACCGGGGAGCTGTTTTTT
D gene: TRBD2
V gene: TRBV7-6
clone size: NA
J gene: TRBJ2-2

CDR3 protein: CASSTTGQTNEKLFF
CDR3 DNA: TGCGCCAGCAGCACAACGGGACAGACTAATGAAAAACTGTTTTTT
D gene: TRBD1
V gene: TRBV5-1
clone size: NA
J gene: TRBJ1-4

CDR3 protein: CASTTSGSGYTF
CDR3 DNA: TGTGCCAGCACCACGTCTGGCTCCGGCTACACCTTC
D gene: NA
V gene: TRBV6-1
clone size: NA
J gene: TRBJ1-2

CDR3 protein: CSALAPGQINYGYTF
CDR3 DNA: TGCAGTGCCCTAGCCCCGGGACAGATTAACTATGGCTACACCTTC
D gene: TRBD1
V gene: TRBV20-1
clone size: many
J gene: TRBJ1-2

CDR3 protein: CATQLGGANYGYTF
CDR3 DNA: TGTGCCACGCAACTAGGGGGGGCCAACTATGGCTACACCTTC
D gene: NA
V gene: TRBV6-4
clone size: NA
J gene: TRBJ1-2

CDR3 protein: CASSFDGQPGNTIYF
CDR3 DNA: TGTGCCAGCAGCTTCGACGGACAGCCGGGAAACACCATATATTTT
D gene: NA
V gene: TRBV7-6
clone size: few
J gene: TRBJ1-3

CDR3 protein: CSARGKLGSTDTQYF
CDR3 DNA: TGCAGTGCTAGAGGAAAGCTGGGTAGCACAGATACGCAGTATTTT
D gene: NA
V gene: TRBV20-1
clone size: once
J gene: TRBJ2-3

CDR3 protein: CATQRAGGNEQFF
CDR3 DNA: TGTGCCACGCAGCGGGCAGGCGGCAATGAGCAGTTCTTC
D gene: NA
V gene: TRBV15
clone size: NA
J gene: TRBJ2-1

CDR3 protein: CASLRGAKGGYTEAFF
CDR3 DNA: TGTGCCAGCCTAAGGGGGGCAAAGGGGGGATACACTGAAGCTTTCTTT
D gene: NA
V gene: TRBV7-9
clone size: NA
J gene: TRBJ1-1

CDR3 protein: CASSLGQRIGKLFF
CDR3 DNA: TGTGCCAGCAGTTTGGGCCAGAGGATAGGAAAACTGTTTTTT
D gene: NA
V gene: TRBV12-3/TRBV12-4
clone size: NA
J gene: TRBJ1-4

CDR3 protein: CASSFSSTEAFF
CDR3 DNA: TGCGCCAGCAGCTTTAGCAGCACTGAAGCTTTCTTT
D gene: NA
V gene: TRBV5-1
clone size: NA
J gene: TRBJ1-1

CDR3 protein: CASNRRGGRYEQYF
CDR3 DNA: TGTGCCAGCAACCGTCGGGGTGGTAGGTACGAGCAGTACTTC
D gene: NA
V gene: TRBV12-3/TRBV12-4
clone size: NA
J gene: TRBJ2-7

CDR3 protein: CASSSLQGSGTEAFF
CDR3 DNA: TGTGCCAGCAGTTCACTACAGGGCTCGGGCACTGAAGCTTTCTTT
D gene: NA
V gene: TRBV28
clone size: few
J gene: TRBJ1-1

CDR3 protein: CASSQAGTKNGYTF
CDR3 DNA: TGCGCCAGCAGCCAGGCCGGGACAAAGAATGGCTACACCTTC
D gene: NA
V gene: TRBV4-1
clone size: few
J gene: TRBJ1-2

CDR3 protein: CASSPTLAGGLQFF
CDR3 DNA: TGTGCCAGCAGCCCTACACTAGCGGGAGGGCTCCAGTTCTTC
D gene: TRBD2
V gene: TRBV7-2
clone size: NA
J gene: TRBJ2-1

CDR3 protein: CASSGAPGLAGSIYEQYF
CDR3 DNA: TGTGCCAGCAGTGGGGCGCCGGGACTAGCGGGATCGATCTACGAGCAGTACTTC
D gene: TRBD2
V gene: TRBV6-1
clone size: few
J gene: TRBJ2-7

CDR3 protein: CASSSRRGSTNEKLFF
CDR3 DNA: TGTGCCAGCAGCTCCCGAAGGGGGTCCACTAATGAAAAACTGTTTTTT
D gene: NA
V gene: TRBV6-5
clone size: few
J gene: TRBJ1-4

CDR3 protein: CASSEGQGNTGELFF
CDR3 DNA: TGTGCCAGCAGCGAGGGACAGGGGAACACCGGGGAGCTGTTTTTT
D gene: NA
V gene: TRBV21-1
clone size: NA
J gene: TRBJ2-2

CDR3 protein: CASGQARGTDTQYF
CDR3 DNA: TGCGCCAGCGGGCAGGCCCGGGGCACAGATACGCAGTATTTT
D gene: NA
V gene: TRBV5-1
clone size: few
J gene: TRBJ2-3

CDR3 protein: CASSETRRSSYEQYF
CDR3 DNA: TGCGCCAGCAGTGAGACCAGGAGGAGCTCCTACGAGCAGTACTTC
D gene: NA
V gene: TRBV10-2
clone size: NA
J gene: TRBJ2-7

CDR3 protein: CASSQEMGLDIYEQYF
CDR3 DNA: TGTGCCAGCAGCCAAGAGATGGGACTAGACATCTACGAGCAGTACTTC
D gene: TRBD2
V gene: TRBV4-2
clone size: NA
J gene: TRBJ2-7

CDR3 protein: CASSPRGPTEAFF
CDR3 DNA: TGCGCCAGCAGCCCAAGAGGACCCACTGAAGCTTTCTTT
D gene: NA
V gene: TRBV5-1
clone size: NA
J gene: TRBJ1-1

CDR3 protein: CSVEGGQGADTQYF
CDR3 DNA: TGCAGCGTTGAAGGGGGACAGGGTGCGGATACGCAGTATTTT
D gene: TRBD1
V gene: TRBV29-1
clone size: few
J gene: TRBJ2-3

CDR3 protein: CASSDSGNTIYF
CDR3 DNA: TGTGCCAGCAGCGACTCTGGAAACACCATATATTTT
D gene: NA
V gene: TRBV6-6
clone size: once
J gene: TRBJ1-3

CDR3 protein: CASRRTGEGDQYF
CDR3 DNA: TGCGCCAGCAGACGGACAGGGGAAGGGGACCAGTACTTC
D gene: TRBD1
V gene: TRBV4-1
clone size: many
J gene: TRBJ2-5

CDR3 protein: CASSPPGLRGETQYF
CDR3 DNA: TGTGCCAGCAGTCCTCCCGGTCTGCGGGGAGAGACCCAGTACTTC
D gene: NA
V gene: TRBV6-2/TRBV6-3
clone size: many
J gene: TRBJ2-5

CDR3 protein: CASSLVESSYEQYF
CDR3 DNA: TGCGCCAGCAGCTTGGTTGAGAGCTCCTACGAGCAGTACTTC
D gene: NA
V gene: TRBV5-1
clone size: NA
J gene: TRBJ2-7

CDR3 protein: CSVDILGADSYNEQFF
CDR3 DNA: TGCAGCGTTGATATTTTGGGGGCAGATTCCTACAATGAGCAGTTCTTC
D gene: NA
V gene: TRBV29-1
clone size: NA
J gene: TRBJ2-1

CDR3 protein: CASSPTPTGNYEQFF
CDR3 DNA: TGTGCCAGCAGCCCCACCCCGACGGGAAACTATGAGCAGTTCTTC
D gene: NA
V gene: TRBV5-5
clone size: many
J gene: TRBJ2-1

CDR3 protein: CASSLHVTGTGELFF
CDR3 DNA: TGCGCCAGCAGCCTCCATGTAACGGGGACCGGGGAGCTGTTTTTT
D gene: NA
V gene: TRBV5-1
clone size: NA
J gene: TRBJ2-2

CDR3 protein: CATRAGGNTDTQYF
CDR3 DNA: TGTGCCACCAGGGCGGGAGGGAACACAGATACGCAGTATTTT
D gene: TRBD2
V gene: TRBV24-1
clone size: NA
J gene: TRBJ2-3

CDR3 protein: CSALVTSTDTQYF
CDR3 DNA: TGCAGTGCTCTGGTTACCAGCACAGATACGCAGTATTTT
D gene: NA
V gene: TRBV20-1
clone size: few
J gene: TRBJ2-3

CDR3 protein: CASKRTSGSTDTQYF
CDR3 DNA: TGTGCCAGCAAACGCACTAGCGGGAGCACAGATACGCAGTATTTT
D gene: TRBD2
V gene: TRBV12-3/TRBV12-4
clone size: few
J gene: TRBJ2-3

CDR3 protein: CASSLVPRGLDNEQFF
CDR3 DNA: TGTGCCAGCAGCTTAGTTCCCAGGGGGCTCGACAATGAGCAGTTCTTC
D gene: TRBD1
V gene: TRBV7-9
clone size: medium-sized
J gene: TRBJ2-1

CDR3 protein: CSARDTIYATQYF
CDR3 DNA: TGCAGTGCTAGAGACACGATATATGCGACCCAGTACTTC
D gene: NA
V gene: TRBV20-1
clone size: few
J gene: TRBJ2-5

CDR3 protein: CSARRDSLRANYGYTF
CDR3 DNA: TGCAGTGCTAGGAGGGACAGCCTTAGGGCTAACTATGGCTACACCTTC
D gene: TRBD1
V gene: TRBV20-1
clone size: many
J gene: TRBJ1-2

CDR3 protein: CSARGLNNQPQHF
CDR3 DNA: TGCAGTGCTAGAGGACTGAACAATCAGCCCCAGCATTTT
D gene: NA
V gene: TRBV20-1
clone size: NA
J gene: TRBJ1-5

CDR3 protein: CATSARGGYSNQPQHF
CDR3 DNA: TGTGCCACCAGTGCCCGGGGCGGCTATAGCAATCAGCCCCAGCATTTT
D gene: NA
V gene: TRBV24-1
clone size: few
J gene: TRBJ1-5

CDR3 protein: CASTRTRENEQFF
CDR3 DNA: TGTGCCAGCACCCGGACTAGGGAGAATGAGCAGTTCTTC
D gene: TRBD2
V gene: TRBV7-9
clone size: NA
J gene: TRBJ2-1

CDR3 protein: CASSTQKGGSYNEQFF
CDR3 DNA: TGCGCCAGCAGCACTCAAAAAGGTGGCTCCTACAATGAGCAGTTCTTC
D gene: NA
V gene: TRBV4-1
clone size: NA
J gene: TRBJ2-1

CDR3 protein: CASSSIGGTEAFF
CDR3 DNA: TGTGCCAGCAGCTCTATCGGAGGGACTGAAGCTTTCTTT
D gene: NA
V gene: TRBV5-6
clone size: few
J gene: TRBJ1-1

CDR3 protein: CASSPTQESQGYTF
CDR3 DNA: TGTGCCAGCTCACCAACCCAGGAATCACAGGGCTACACCTTC
D gene: NA
V gene: TRBV18
clone size: NA
J gene: TRBJ1-2

CDR3 protein: CSARGRARSFGELFF
CDR3 DNA: TGCAGTGCTAGAGGGCGGGCCCGTTCCTTCGGGGAGCTGTTTTTT
D gene: NA
V gene: TRBV20-1
clone size: NA
J gene: TRBJ2-2

CDR3 protein: CASKGTGVTEAFF
CDR3 DNA: TGTGCCAGCAAGGGGACAGGGGTTACTGAAGCTTTCTTT
D gene: TRBD1
V gene: TRBV7-6
clone size: few
J gene: TRBJ1-1

CDR3 protein: CASSELSGRNNSPLHF
CDR3 DNA: TGTGCCAGCAGTGAGTTGAGCGGACGGAATAATTCACCCCTCCACTTT
D gene: NA
V gene: TRBV6-6
clone size: NA
J gene: TRBJ1-6

CDR3 protein: CASSLWTGKSDTQYF
CDR3 DNA: TGTGCCAGCAGCTTATGGACAGGGAAGTCGGATACGCAGTATTTT
D gene: TRBD1
V gene: TRBV7-6
clone size: few
J gene: TRBJ2-3

CDR3 protein: CSGRGGDQPQHF
CDR3 DNA: TGCAGTGGGCGGGGGGGAGATCAGCCCCAGCATTTT
D gene: NA
V gene: TRBV20-1
clone size: few
J gene: TRBJ1-5

CDR3 protein: CASRLSAAQETQYF
CDR3 DNA: TGCGCCAGCAGATTGTCGGCGGCTCAAGAGACCCAGTACTTC
D gene: NA
V gene: TRBV5-1
clone size: few
J gene: TRBJ2-5

CDR3 protein: CASSGDRADYTF
CDR3 DNA: TGTGCCAGCAGCGGGGACAGGGCGGACTACACCTTC
D gene: TRBD1
V gene: TRBV9
clone size: NA
J gene: TRBJ1-2

CDR3 protein: CSARIRGGNTIYF
CDR3 DNA: TGCAGTGCTAGGATCAGGGGCGGAAACACCATATATTTT
D gene: NA
V gene: TRBV20-1
clone size: many
J gene: TRBJ1-3

CDR3 protein: CASSLFKGSPLHF
CDR3 DNA: TGTGCCAGCAGCTTATTTAAGGGATCACCCCTCCACTTT
D gene: NA
V gene: TRBV7-2
clone size: NA
J gene: TRBJ1-6